This T cell receptor (beta chain) was sequenced during a study of early T cells in non-severe SARS-CoV-2 infection. Study-level results: Anti-spike CD8 responses were favored by VDJdb matching, which missed private and CD4 specificities.

This clonotype has more than one count but fewer than ten. Its antigen is still unknown. CDR1 is SGDLS and CDR2 is YYNGEE in the germline V gene. The V and J ends lost 4 bases and 5 bases respectively, with 15 bases between them. This CDR3 comprises 14 residues. Individual cDNA molecules were tagged with unique molecular identifiers. TCRdb reprocessed the 5' RACE reads via MiXCR and lists one record per CDR3 protein. The data show tens of thousands of distinct CDR3 sequences, with 15% seen just once and approximately 6% held by the top ten. This TCR derives from an adult who was a healthcare worker with PCR-confirmed SARS-CoV-2 infection or an uninfected control (not recorded which). The sequenced sample consisted of whole blood. The rearrangement joins TRBV9 to TRBJ2-5; possible D gene TRBD1, 5 bases. DNA of the CDR3: TGTGCCAGCAGCAGAGGCCCAGGGATGGAGACCCAGTACTTC. Its protein product is CASSRGPGMETQYF.